What follows describes a single TCR beta chain. Its antigen is unidentified. For a library built for alpha chains, this beta chain is a stray read; little rests on its size. These data are taken from a study of glioma-infiltrating T cells. Whole-study results and caveats: CDR3 overlap between tissue and blood was very small.

The iRepertoire nested amplicon-rescue multiplex PCR amplified TCR alpha and beta CDR3s from RNA. For one-step reverse transcription and amplification, roughly 95-400 ng of tissue mRNA or PBMC total RNA was used. A single record per CDR3 protein comes from TCRdb applying MiXCR to the multiplex PCR reads. Among fewer than 3,500 distinct CDR3 sequences listed, about 86% were seen once. The V gene's germline CDR1 is SNHLY and CDR2 FYNNEI. V shed 4 bases and J shed 0 bases, with 4 bases lying between them. This CDR3 spans 13 amino acids. V is TRBV2 and J is TRBJ2-1; D not certain. The TCR was taken from a human donor with low-grade glioma or glioblastoma, undergoing nonglioma brain surgery, or in good health (not recorded which). Sequencing was carried out using glioma tissue, nonneoplastic brain tissue, or PBMCs (not recorded which). For the CDR3, the DNA is TGTGCCAGCAGTGCCTCCTCCTACAATGAGCAGTTCTTC. Translation gives CASSASSYNEQFF.